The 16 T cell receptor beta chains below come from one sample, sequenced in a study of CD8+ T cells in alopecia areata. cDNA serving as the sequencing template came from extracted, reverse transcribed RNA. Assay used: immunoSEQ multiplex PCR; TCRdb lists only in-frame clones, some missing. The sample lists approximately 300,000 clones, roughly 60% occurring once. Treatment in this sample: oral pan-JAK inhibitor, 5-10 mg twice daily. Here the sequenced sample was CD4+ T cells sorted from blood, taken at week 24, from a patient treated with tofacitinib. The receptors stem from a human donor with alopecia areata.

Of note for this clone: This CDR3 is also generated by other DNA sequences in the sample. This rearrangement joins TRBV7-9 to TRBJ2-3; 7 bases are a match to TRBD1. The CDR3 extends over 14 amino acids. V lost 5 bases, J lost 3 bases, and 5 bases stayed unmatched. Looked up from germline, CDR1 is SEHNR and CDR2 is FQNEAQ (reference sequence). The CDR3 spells CASSLTGSTDTQYF. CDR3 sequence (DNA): TGTGCCAGCAGCCTGACAGGGTCGACAGATACGCAGTATTTT. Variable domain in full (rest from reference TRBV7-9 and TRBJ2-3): DTGVSQNPRHKITKRGQNVTFRCDPISEHNRLYWYRQTLGQGPEFLTYFQNEAQLEKSRLLSDRFSAERPKGSFSTLEIQRTEQGDSAMYLCASSLTGSTDTQYFGPGTRLTVL.

CDR3 in DNA: TGTGCCACCAGCAGAGATGTGAAGGGAGTGTGGGAAAAACTGTTTTTT. Translation gives CATSRDVKGVWEKLFF. The chain links TRBV15 to TRBJ1-4, with unresolved D. This CDR3 region has 16 residues. The V and J ends lost 0 bases and 8 bases respectively, with 16 bases between them. Per germline, CDR1 LNHNV and CDR2 YYDKDF (reference sequence). The variable domain in full, completed from reference TRBV15 and TRBJ1-4, reads DAMVIQNPRYQVTQFGKPVTLSCSQTLNHNVMYWYQQKSSQAPKLLFHYYDKDFNNEADTPDNFQSRRPNTSFCFLDIRSPGLGDTAMYLCATSRDVKGVWEKLFFGSGTQLSVL.

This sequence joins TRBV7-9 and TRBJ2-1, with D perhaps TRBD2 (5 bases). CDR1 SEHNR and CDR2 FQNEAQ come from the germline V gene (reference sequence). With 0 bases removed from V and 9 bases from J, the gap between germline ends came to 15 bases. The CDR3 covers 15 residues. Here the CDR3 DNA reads TGTGCCAGCAGCTTAGCGCGGGCGTCCCTCATTGAGCAGTTCTTC. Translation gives CASSLARASLIEQFF.

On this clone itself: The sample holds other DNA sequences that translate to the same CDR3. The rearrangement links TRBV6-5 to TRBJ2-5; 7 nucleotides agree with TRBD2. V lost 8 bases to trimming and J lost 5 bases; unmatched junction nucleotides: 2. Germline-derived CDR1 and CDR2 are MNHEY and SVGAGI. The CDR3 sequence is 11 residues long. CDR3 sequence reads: CASRRGETQYF. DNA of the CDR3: TGTGCCAGCCGGCGGGGGGAGACCCAGTACTTC.

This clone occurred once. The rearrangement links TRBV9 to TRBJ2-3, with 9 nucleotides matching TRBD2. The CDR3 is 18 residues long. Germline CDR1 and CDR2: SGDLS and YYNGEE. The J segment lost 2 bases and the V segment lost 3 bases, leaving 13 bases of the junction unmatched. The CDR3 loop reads CASSETPGLAGTTDTQYF. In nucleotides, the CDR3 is TGTGCCAGCAGCGAGACCCCGGGCCTAGCGGGAACCACAGATACGCAGTATTTT. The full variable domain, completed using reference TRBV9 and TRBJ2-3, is DSGVTQTPKHLITATGQRVTLRCSPRSGDLSVYWYQQSLDQGLQFLIQYYNGEERAKGNILERFSAQQFPDLHSELNLSSLELGDSALYFCASSETPGLAGTTDTQYFGPGTRLTVL.

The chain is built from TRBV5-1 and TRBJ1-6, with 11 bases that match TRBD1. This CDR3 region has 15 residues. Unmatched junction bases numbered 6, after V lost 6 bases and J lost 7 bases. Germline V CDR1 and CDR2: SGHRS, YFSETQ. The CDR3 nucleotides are TGCGCCAGCAACATGGGACAGGGGGGCAATTCACCCCTCCACTTT. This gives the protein CASNMGQGGNSPLHF.

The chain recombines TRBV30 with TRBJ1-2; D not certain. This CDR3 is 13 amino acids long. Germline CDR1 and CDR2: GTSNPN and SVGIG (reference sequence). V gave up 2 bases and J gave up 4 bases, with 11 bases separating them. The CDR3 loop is CAWSYYKIYGYTF. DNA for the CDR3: TGTGCCTGGAGTTATTATAAGATCTATGGCTACACCTTC. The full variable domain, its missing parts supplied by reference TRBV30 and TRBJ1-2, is SQTIHQWPATLVQPVGSPLSLECTVEGTSNPNLYWYRQAAGRGLQLLFYSVGIGQISSEVPQNLSASRPQDRQFILSSKKLLLSDSGFYLCAWSYYKIYGYTFGSGTRLTVV.

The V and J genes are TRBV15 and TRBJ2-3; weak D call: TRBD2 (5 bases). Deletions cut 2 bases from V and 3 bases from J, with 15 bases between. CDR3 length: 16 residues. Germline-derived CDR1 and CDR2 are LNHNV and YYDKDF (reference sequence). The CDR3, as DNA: TGTGCCACCAGCAGAAGCGGCGGGCAGCCAACAGATACGCAGTATTTT. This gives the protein CATSRSGGQPTDTQYF.

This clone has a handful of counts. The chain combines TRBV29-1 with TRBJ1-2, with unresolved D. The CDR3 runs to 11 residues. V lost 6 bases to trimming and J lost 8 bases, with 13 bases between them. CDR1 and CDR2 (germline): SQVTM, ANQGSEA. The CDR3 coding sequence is TGCAGCGTCCGTCGACAACTCGGCTACACCTTC. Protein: CSVRRQLGYTF.

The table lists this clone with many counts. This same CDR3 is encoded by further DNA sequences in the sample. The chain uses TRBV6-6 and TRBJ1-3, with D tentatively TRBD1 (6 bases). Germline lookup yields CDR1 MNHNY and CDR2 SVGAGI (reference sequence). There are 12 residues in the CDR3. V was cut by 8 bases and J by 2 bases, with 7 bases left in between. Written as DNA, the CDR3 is TGTGCCAGCCGGGGGCCTGGAAACACCATATATTTT. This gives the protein CASRGPGNTIYF.

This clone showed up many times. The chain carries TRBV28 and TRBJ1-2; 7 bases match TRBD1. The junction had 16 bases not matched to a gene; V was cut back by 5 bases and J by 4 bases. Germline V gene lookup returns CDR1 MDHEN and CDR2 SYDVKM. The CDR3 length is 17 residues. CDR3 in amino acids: CASSPHRGRRSSYGYTF. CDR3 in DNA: TGTGCCAGCAGTCCCCATAGGGGGCGGAGGAGCTCCTATGGCTACACCTTC.

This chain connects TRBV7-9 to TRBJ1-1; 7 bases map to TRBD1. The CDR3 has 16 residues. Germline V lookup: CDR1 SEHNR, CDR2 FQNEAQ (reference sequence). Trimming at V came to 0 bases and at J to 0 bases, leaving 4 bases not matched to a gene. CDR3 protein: CASSLAQGGMNTEAFF. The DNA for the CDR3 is TGTGCCAGCAGCTTAGCACAAGGGGGCATGAACACTGAAGCTTTCTTT.

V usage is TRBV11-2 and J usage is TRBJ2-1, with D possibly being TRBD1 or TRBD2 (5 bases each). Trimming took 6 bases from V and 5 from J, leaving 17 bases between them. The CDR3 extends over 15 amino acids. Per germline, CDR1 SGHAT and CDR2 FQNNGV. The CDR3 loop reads CASRRIAGRDNEQFF. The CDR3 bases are TGTGCCAGCAGAAGGATAGCAGGGAGAGACAATGAGCAGTTCTTC. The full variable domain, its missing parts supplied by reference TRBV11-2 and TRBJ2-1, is EAGVAQSPRYKIIEKRQSVAFWCNPISGHATLYWYQQILGQGPKLLIQFQNNGVVDDSQLPKDRFSAERLKGVDSTLKIQPAKLEDSAVYLCASRRIAGRDNEQFFGPGTRLTVL.

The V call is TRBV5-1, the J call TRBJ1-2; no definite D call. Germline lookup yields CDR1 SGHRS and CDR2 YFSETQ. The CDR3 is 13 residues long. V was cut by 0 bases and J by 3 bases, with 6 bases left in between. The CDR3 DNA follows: TGCGCCAGCAGCTTGGATGTGGACTATGGCTACACCTTC. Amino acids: CASSLDVDYGYTF.

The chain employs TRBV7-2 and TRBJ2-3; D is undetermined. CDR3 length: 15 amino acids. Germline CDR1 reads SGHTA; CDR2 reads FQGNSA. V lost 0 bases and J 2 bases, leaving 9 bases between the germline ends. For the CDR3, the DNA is TGTGCCAGCAGCTTAGCGAGCGCCCCCACAGATACGCAGTATTTT. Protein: CASSLASAPTDTQYF. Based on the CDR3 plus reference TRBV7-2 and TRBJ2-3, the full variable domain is GAGVSQSPSNKVTEKGKDVELRCDPISGHTALYWYRQSLGQGLEFLIYFQGNSAPDKSGLPSDRFSAERTGGSVSTLTIQRTQQEDSAVYLCASSLASAPTDTQYFGPGTRLTVL.

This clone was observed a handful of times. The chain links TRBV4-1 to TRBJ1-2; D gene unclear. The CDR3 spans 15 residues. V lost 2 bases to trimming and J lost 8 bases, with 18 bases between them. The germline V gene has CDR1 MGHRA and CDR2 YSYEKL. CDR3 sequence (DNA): TGCGCCAGCAGCCAACCTACCGGGTCCACGGAGGGCTACACCTTC. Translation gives CASSQPTGSTEGYTF.